A selection of T cell receptor beta chains follows, all from one sample in a study of Graves' ophthalmopathy and Graves' hyperthyroidism. TCRdb processed the multiplex PCR reads anew with MiXCR; each CDR3 protein has one entry. Here the sample spans roughly 500,000 distinct CDR3 sequences, roughly an eighth being singletons. Input material: blood. These receptors all come from a woman in her thirties with Graves' ophthalmopathy. Both conserved end residues are part of each CDR3.

CASSFPGTGVTEAFF TRBV28
CASRSGQGGSYEQYF TRBV6-1
CASTGHIYEQYF TRBV6-1
CASSLTGLNQPQHF TRBV5-1
CAWSFGALSNQPQHF TRBV30
CASQRSFQETQYF TRBV6-4
CAWKDIALPLHF TRBV30
CASTGGGSGPGELFF TRBV27
CASSQQGTQYF TRBV4-1
CSAQEGTQYF TRBV29-1
CASSELRGGGYTF TRBV2
CATSDSDSYGYTF TRBV24-1
CAWSNGQGPEAFF TRBV30
CASSQVPGDYGYTF TRBV4-1
CSVELAGGSLQYF TRBV29-1
CASSLEGVANQPQHF TRBV5-1
CASSWWEQGTEAFF TRBV12-3/TRBV12-4
CASSLITSGGAVETQYF TRBV27
CSVPDGSGANVLTF TRBV29-1
CATSAAGWNSPLHF TRBV24-1
CASSPGTRERETQYF TRBV7-2
CASSLETRDYEQYF TRBV28
CASSQLAAVTSSYEQYF TRBV4-1
CASSERQTGELFF TRBV6-1
CSARDRMGNYGYTF TRBV20-1
CASTPGETYGYTF TRBV7-9
CASRKQGIQETQYF TRBV19
CASNPTGRGMYEAFF TRBV12-3/TRBV12-4
CASSLYPNYGYTF TRBV27
CASTEEARVTEAFF TRBV6-1
CASSSTGGFGYGYTF TRBV25-1
CSARVGSGGNQPQHF TRBV20-1
CASSGQGIDEAFF TRBV6-1
CASSYSTGWTEAFF TRBV6-5
CASSPRQEGMNTEAFF TRBV11-2
CASSEAPADRVGGGYTF TRBV6-1
CASCEGAENTEAFF TRBV6-1
CASRAGGSGEQYF TRBV19
CASSLEARELFF TRBV7-8
CASSLQAGAGETQYF TRBV7-3
CASNSGRETQYF TRBV12-3/TRBV12-4
CASSPLSAEAFF TRBV7-9
CASSFLYSETQYF TRBV7-9
CASSLGTGLNGYTF TRBV7-9
CASSPRDYPEQYF TRBV14
CAWNSRDSAYEQYF TRBV30
CASSFSGGTETKYF TRBV5-1
CASSQLTGSYEQYF TRBV5-1
CSARDFRTSGLVNNEQYF TRBV20-1
CASSLALAVADYGYTF TRBV12-3/TRBV12-4
CASSLRDRTNYGYTF TRBV9
CASSESFTAETQYF TRBV10-1
CASSYNGYTF TRBV6-8
CASSPALAGVETQYF TRBV27
CASRTQGAAGNTIYF TRBV6-1
CASSYSHRDRGKGRAETQYF TRBV6-2/TRBV6-3
CASSLHGGNSGELFF TRBV5-1